This TCR beta chain stems from a study of PD-L1 blockade in urothelial cancer. Study context: At some point between 2014 and 2016 therapy began: atezolizumab 1,200 mg intravenously every 3 weeks. Previous chemotherapy exposure amounted to 0 to 3 regimens for patients. When blood samples were assessed, the median T cell count was about 140,000. Study results and limitations: Pretreatment clonality of the blood TCR repertoire below the median was predictive of superior survival.

With respect to this clone: Its matching antigen is unknown.

CDR1 and CDR2 from the germline V gene are LNHDA and SQIVND (reference sequence). The CDR3 totals 12 residues. Trimming cost V 8 bases and J 7 bases; bases outside gene matches: 5. Data came from immunoSEQ multiplex PCR; TCRdb stores just in-frame clones and leaves some out. The sample comprises about 26,000 clones, around nine tenths of which are singletons, and approximately 30% rests with the top ten. This sample comprised PBMCs, obtained around atezolizumab (anti-PD-L1) treatment. The chain has TRBV19 and TRBJ1-5, with TRBD1 matching over 7 bases. The TCR sequence derives from a man between 60 and 75 years old with urothelial cancer. CDR3 DNA: TGTGCCAGTGGAGGACAGGAGCAGCCCCAGCATTTT. Its protein product is CASGGQEQPQHF.